The 32 T cell receptor beta chains below come from one sample, sequenced in a study of T cells after yellow fever vaccination. MiXCR was run by TCRdb on the 5' RACE reads, yielding one entry per CDR3 protein. The top ten clones hold approximately 15% of a sample with roughly 300,000 distinct CDR3 sequences, around 8.1% of them seen once. This material consisted of PBMCs, taken roughly seven weeks after the first yellow fever vaccination. Source of these receptors: a man aged 18 to 30 who received the YFV17D yellow fever vaccine.

V usage is TRBV12-3 or TRBV12-4 and J usage is TRBJ1-1; D perhaps matches TRBD1 (5 bases). The CDR3 runs to 14 residues. V lost 2 bases, J lost 3 bases, and 10 bases lay in between. In nucleotides, the CDR3 is TGTGCCAGCAGTTTATCGGTGGGGGACACTGAAGCTTTCTTT. As protein: CASSLSVGDTEAFF.

The chain employs TRBV5-4 and TRBJ2-3; a possible D gene is TRBD1 (6 bases). The germline V gene has CDR1 SGHNT and CDR2 YYREEE (reference sequence). Trimming pared 0 bases from V and 4 bases from J, leaving 12 bases between. This CDR3 region has 15 residues. CDR3 sequence: CASSLGDMAADTQYF. DNA for the CDR3: TGTGCCAGCAGCTTGGGGGACATGGCTGCAGATACGCAGTATTTT.

The rearrangement joins TRBV7-2 to TRBJ1-5, with TRBD1 matching 8 bases. This CDR3 is built from 14 residues. Germline CDR1 reads SGHTA; CDR2 reads FQGNSA. Unmatched junction bases numbered 7, after V lost 5 bases and J lost 7 bases. The chain's CDR3 is CASSKDRAVQPQHF. The CDR3 nucleotides are TGTGCCAGCAGCAAGGACAGGGCGGTACAGCCCCAGCATTTT.

In this sample, this clonotype turned up a few times. The chain combines TRBV28 with TRBJ2-7; 14 bases are shared with TRBD2. With 4 bases clipped from V and 3 bases from J, the junction kept 2 bases outside the gene matches. The CDR3 length is 15 residues. The germline V gene encodes CDR1 MDHEN and CDR2 SYDVKM. The CDR3 sequence: CASSSGLAGDYEQYV. The CDR3 region has the DNA TGTGCCAGCAGTTCGGGACTAGCGGGGGACTACGAGCAGTACGTC.

This clonotype showed up just a few times. V gene TRBV4-1 combines with J gene TRBJ2-3; no clear D gene. This CDR3 spans 14 amino acids. Germline V gene sequence: CDR1 MGHRA, CDR2 YSYEKL. Trimming pared 1 base from V and 0 bases from J, leaving 5 bases between. The CDR3 sequence: CASSQVYSTDTQYF. Written as DNA, the CDR3 is TGCGCCAGCAGCCAAGTATACAGCACAGATACGCAGTATTTT.

The sample holds many counts of this clonotype. CDR3 nucleotides: TGCAGTGCTAGACGGACAGGGGTACATACGCAGTATTTT. It translates to CSARRTGVHTQYF. The chain carries TRBV20-1 and TRBJ2-3, with 9 bases identical to TRBD1. V was pared by 2 bases and J by 7 bases, with 4 bases of the junction left unmatched. Germline-derived CDR1 and CDR2 are DFQATT and SNEGSKA (reference sequence). The CDR3 is 13 residues long.

This clonotype showed up just a few times. The chain is built from TRBV3-1 and TRBJ2-1; maybe TRBD1 (6 bases). V lost 3 bases and J 4 bases, leaving 13 bases between the germline ends. The CDR3 extends over 15 amino acids. CDR1 and CDR2 (germline): LGHDT, YNNKEL (reference sequence). CDR3 bases: TGTGCCAGCAGCCACACCGGACAGATATACAATGAGCAGTTCTTC. It yields the protein CASSHTGQIYNEQFF.

This clonotype was picked up a small number of times. This rearrangement joins TRBV5-1 to TRBJ2-3, with 7 nucleotides matching TRBD1. Germline lookup yields CDR1 SGHRS and CDR2 YFSETQ. With V trimmed by 2 bases and J by 3 bases, 6 bases remained unmatched. The CDR3 runs 15 residues. CDR3 DNA sequence: TGCGCCAGCAGCTTAAGGGGGCGAGAGACAGATACGCAGTATTTT. Its protein is CASSLRGRETDTQYF.

This clonotype was observed a handful of times. The chain recombines TRBV30 with TRBJ2-3, with D uncertain. The CDR3 length is 15 residues. Trimming stripped 0 bases from V and 5 bases from J, with 15 bases between. Germline V gene data show CDR1 as GTSNPN and CDR2 as SVGIG (reference sequence). The CDR3 is CAWSVLNVRIDTQYF. Written as DNA, the CDR3 is TGTGCCTGGAGTGTACTAAACGTTCGGATAGATACGCAGTATTTT. The whole variable domain, filled in from reference TRBV30 and TRBJ2-3, reads SQTIHQWPATLVQPVGSPLSLECTVEGTSNPNLYWYRQAAGRGLQLLFYSVGIGQISSEVPQNLSASRPQDRQFILSSKKLLLSDSGFYLCAWSVLNVRIDTQYFGPGTRLTVL.

This rearrangement joins TRBV5-1 to TRBJ2-2; possibly TRBD2 for D (5 bases). V gave up 4 bases and J gave up 4 bases, with 11 bases separating them. The CDR3 consists of 14 residues. The germline gives CDR1 SGHRS, CDR2 YFSETQ. The CDR3 sequence is CASSEGLGTGELFF. For the CDR3, the DNA is TGCGCCAGCAGCGAGGGTTTAGGCACCGGGGAGCTGTTTTTT.

This clonotype was detected many times. The gene calls are TRBV6-4 and TRBJ2-7, with D unclear. V dropped 2 bases and J dropped 2 bases, with 4 bases sitting between them. The CDR3 spans 12 residues. Per the germline V gene, CDR1 is MRHNA and CDR2 is SNTAGT. Here the CDR3 reads CASSDGTYEQYV. DNA for the CDR3: TGTGCCAGCAGTGACGGGACCTACGAGCAGTACGTC.

In this sample, this clonotype turned up a few times. The chain combines TRBV7-9 with TRBJ1-1; D unresolved. The CDR3 covers 11 residues. Deletions cut 4 bases from V and 7 bases from J, with 7 bases between. The germline gives CDR1 SEHNR, CDR2 FQNEAQ (reference sequence). The CDR3 here is CASSSYFEAFF. CDR3 nucleotide sequence: TGTGCCAGCAGCTCTTATTTTGAAGCTTTCTTT.

The chain uses TRBV7-8 and TRBJ1-4; TRBD1 might be the D (6 bases). The V gene lost 2 bases and the J gene lost 8 bases, with 12 bases spanning the gap. CDR1 and CDR2 from the germline V gene are SGHVS and FQNEAQ. This CDR3 has 14 amino acids. The CDR3 DNA is TGTGCCAGCAGCTTATCGAGGGGGTCGGAAAAACTGTTTTTT. This sequence encodes CASSLSRGSEKLFF.

This clonotype has only a few counts. The chain couples TRBV5-4 to TRBJ1-1; 8 nucleotides agree with TRBD1. V dropped 3 bases and J dropped 4; count of bases not matched to a gene: 8. This CDR3 comprises 15 residues. The germline CDR1 and CDR2 sequences are SGHNT and YYREEE (reference sequence). In DNA, the CDR3 is TGTGCCAGCAGCTCCCCTACTACAGGGGGCACTGAAGCTTTCTTT. As protein: CASSSPTTGGTEAFF. The complete variable domain, with remaining parts taken from reference TRBV5-4 and TRBJ1-1, reads ETGVTQSPTHLIKTRGQQVTLRCSSQSGHNTVSWYQQALGQGPQFIFQYYREEENGRGNFPPRFSGLQFPNYSSELNVNALELDDSALYLCASSSPTTGGTEAFFGQGTRLTVV.

The chain is built from TRBV4-3 and TRBJ1-1; TRBD1 matches 9 bases. The trim removed 3 bases at V and 5 bases at J, leaving 7 bases unmatched. In germline, CDR1 is LGHNA, CDR2 YSLEER. CDR3 length equals 15 residues. The CDR3 DNA follows: TGCGCCAGCAGCCAGCAAACAGGGGGCTGGACTGAAGCTTTCTTT. This encodes CASSQQTGGWTEAFF.

This clonotype came up many times. The J gene is TRBJ2-5, the V gene TRBV27, with 8 bases that match TRBD2. This CDR3 comprises 15 residues. J was trimmed by 5 bases and V by 4 bases; bases with no gene match: 9. The germline gives CDR1 MNHEY, CDR2 SMNVEV (reference sequence). The CDR3 here is CASSSPAGAEETQYF. The CDR3 coding sequence is TGTGCCAGCAGTTCCCCAGCGGGGGCGGAGGAGACCCAGTACTTC.

The chain combines TRBV5-1 with TRBJ1-1; TRBD1 is a possible D gene (5 bases). The germline CDR1 and CDR2 sequences are SGHRS and YFSETQ. Trimming pared 4 bases from V and 0 bases from J, leaving 25 bases between. This CDR3 region has 19 residues. The CDR3 is CASSREPGRAAPLNTEAFF. For the CDR3, the DNA is TGCGCCAGCAGCCGTGAACCGGGACGGGCCGCCCCGTTGAACACTGAAGCTTTCTTT.

The chain joins TRBV7-9 to TRBJ1-4; TRBD1 matches 9 bases. Germline-derived CDR1 and CDR2 are SEHNR and FQNEAQ (reference sequence). V was clipped by 6 bases and J by 5 bases; unmatched bases: 4. This CDR3 has 14 amino acids. The CDR3 DNA sequence: TGTGCCAGCAGAGGGACAGGGCCCAATGAAAAACTGTTTTTT. This encodes CASRGTGPNEKLFF.

With respect to this clonotype: One end of the junction fails to match germline, which may point to a read error. The chain employs TRBV7-2 and TRBJ2-4; the match to TRBD1 covers 8 bases. CDR3 size: 16 residues. Per germline, CDR1 SGHTA and CDR2 FQGNSA. In nucleotides, the CDR3 is TGTGCCAGCAGCCTACAGGGGGTGGGGGGCGCGTTTTTAGTGGACTTC. Encoded protein: CASSLQGVGGAFLVDF.

The gene calls are TRBV28 and TRBJ2-7, with TRBD1 matching 9 bases. The germline CDR1 and CDR2 sequences are MDHEN and SYDVKM. This CDR3 is built from 15 residues. The ends lost 7 bases at V and 1 base at J; junction bases unmatched: 8. The CDR3 DNA is TGTGCCAGCACGACCCGGGACAGGGATTCCTACGAGCAGTACGTC. It is translated as CASTTRDRDSYEQYV.

This clonotype was seen only once. The conserved phenylalanine or tryptophan is not found at the CDR3 terminus, so this likely reflects a read error. The CDR3 protein is CASSSQSGGGTEQFL. CDR3 coding DNA: TGTGCCAGCAGCTCCCAATCCGGCGGGGGCACTGAGCAGTTCCTC. V and J are TRBV7-2 and TRBJ2-1, with a tentative D call TRBD2 (7 bases). The CDR3 contains 15 residues. V lost 4 bases and J lost 9, with 19 bases in between. Germline V gives CDR1 SGHTA, CDR2 FQGNSA.

This chain's CDR3 is CASSLLVSGAGPQHF. The DNA of the CDR3 is TGTGCCAGCAGCTTATTGGTATCAGGGGCCGGGCCCCAGCATTTT. The rearrangement links TRBV7-8 to TRBJ1-5, with a weak D call TRBD1 (6 bases). Germline loops: CDR1 SGHVS, CDR2 FQNEAQ. Trimming pared 2 bases from V and 9 bases from J, leaving 17 bases between. This CDR3 has 15 residues.

This clonotype was counted only a few times. V is TRBV20-1 and J is TRBJ1-2; no definite D call. Trimming took off 6 bases at V and 6 bases at J, with 17 bases between the two ends. The CDR3 contains 13 residues. Looked up from germline, CDR1 is DFQATT and CDR2 is SNEGSKA (reference sequence). DNA of the CDR3: TGCAGTGCCTGGACCCTCGCGGAGAATGGCTACACCTTC. Its translation is CSAWTLAENGYTF.

In this sample, this clonotype turned up a few times. J is TRBJ2-7 and V is TRBV7-3; the D call may be TRBD1 or TRBD2 (5 bases each). Germline V gene sequence: CDR1 SGHTA, CDR2 FQGTGA. The CDR3 loop spans 18 amino acids. The V gene lost 7 bases and the J gene lost 0 bases, with 25 bases spanning the gap. The CDR3 sequence: CASTKLSGPWDGSYEQYF. The DNA of the CDR3 is TGTGCCAGCACCAAGCTTAGTGGGCCGTGGGACGGCTCCTACGAGCAGTACTTC.

This clonotype was seen at least ten times. CDR3 sequence (DNA): TGTGCCTGGAGAAGACCCAACAACTATGGCTACACCTTC. Protein: CAWRRPNNYGYTF. The gene calls are TRBV30 and TRBJ1-2; D is unclear. V dropped 3 bases and J dropped 2 bases, with 10 bases sitting between them. The CDR3 loop spans 13 amino acids. Per the germline V gene, CDR1 is GTSNPN and CDR2 is SVGIG (reference sequence).

This clonotype has just a few counts. This sequence joins TRBV12-3 or TRBV12-4 and TRBJ1-2, with 12 nucleotides matching TRBD1. This CDR3 spans 13 amino acids. V lost 4 bases and J lost 7; bases outside the gene matches: 1. CDR3: CASSWGQGAGYTF. In DNA form, the CDR3 reads TGTGCCAGCAGTTGGGGACAGGGGGCTGGCTACACCTTC.

V usage is TRBV30 and J usage is TRBJ1-3; D might be TRBD1 (5 bases). Germline V gene data show CDR1 as GTSNPN and CDR2 as SVGIG (reference sequence). This CDR3 region has 14 residues. Trimming took 1 base from V and 0 from J, leaving 7 bases between them. The CDR3 DNA sequence: TGTGCCTGGAGTGGGGGGTCCTCTGGAAACACCATATATTTT. Translated, it gives CAWSGGSSGNTIYF.

This clonotype was counted many times. This chain connects TRBV5-1 to TRBJ2-1; 9 bases match TRBD1. The CDR3 loop spans 18 amino acids. Trimming cost V 4 bases and J 4 bases; bases outside gene matches: 15. The germline V gene has CDR1 SGHRS and CDR2 YFSETQ. The CDR3 is CASSREQGAARGYNEQFF. The CDR3 coding sequence is TGCGCCAGCAGCCGTGAACAGGGGGCCGCGAGAGGATACAATGAGCAGTTCTTC.

This clonotype was seen many times. The V call is TRBV4-1, the J call TRBJ2-7; D is perhaps TRBD1 (5 bases). Per germline, CDR1 MGHRA and CDR2 YSYEKL. This CDR3 spans 15 amino acids. Trimming stripped 4 bases from V and 5 bases from J, with 18 bases between. The CDR3: CASSPEHTGSHEQYV. The CDR3 DNA reads TGCGCCAGCAGCCCCGAACATACAGGATCCCACGAGCAGTACGTC.

This clonotype occurred a few times. The rearrangement uses TRBV7-9 and TRBJ2-1; TRBD2 matches at 7 bases. Germline assignment: CDR1 SEHNR and CDR2 FQNEAQ (reference sequence). The CDR3 is 12 residues long. The trim removed 8 bases at V and 4 bases at J, leaving 2 bases unmatched. CDR3 region: CASGGVYNEQFF. In nucleotides, the CDR3 is TGTGCCAGCGGGGGGGTTTACAATGAGCAGTTCTTC.

The chain employs TRBV4-1 and TRBJ2-7, with 9 nucleotides matching TRBD2. The CDR3 extends over 13 amino acids. V shed 4 bases and J 5 bases; nucleotides not matched to a gene: 3. The V gene's germline CDR1 is MGHRA and CDR2 YSYEKL. CDR3: CASSRAGGDEQYF. The CDR3 bases are TGCGCCAGCAGCCGAGCGGGGGGCGACGAGCAGTACTTC.

The CDR3 DNA sequence: TGTGCCACCAGCAGAGACGGACAGGGCCCGAACACCGGGGAGCTGTTTTTT. Its protein is CATSRDGQGPNTGELFF. The chain recombines TRBV15 with TRBJ2-2, with 8 nucleotides matching TRBD1. The J segment lost 0 bases and the V segment lost 0 bases, leaving 3 bases of the junction unmatched. The CDR3 spans 17 residues. CDR1 and CDR2 from the germline V gene are LNHNV and YYDKDF (reference sequence).